Sequencing of this TCR beta chain was carried out in a study of blood T cell repertoires in COVID-19. The V gene's germline CDR1 is MNHNS and CDR2 SASEGT. Trimming cost V 3 bases and J 9 bases; bases outside gene matches: 6. There are 13 residues in the CDR3. Assay: immunoSEQ multiplex PCR; the TCRdb copy retains only in-frame clones and omits some. The sample records 150,000 to 200,000 clones, around 83% being singletons. This chain uses TRBV6-1 with TRBJ2-5; TRBD1 matches at 8 bases. This sequence was found in a woman between 40 and 50 years old with acute or convalescent COVID-19. Sequenced input: peripheral blood. The CDR3: CASSDRGLKAQYF. For the CDR3, the DNA is TGTGCCAGCAGTGACAGGGGGCTGAAAGCCCAGTACTTC.